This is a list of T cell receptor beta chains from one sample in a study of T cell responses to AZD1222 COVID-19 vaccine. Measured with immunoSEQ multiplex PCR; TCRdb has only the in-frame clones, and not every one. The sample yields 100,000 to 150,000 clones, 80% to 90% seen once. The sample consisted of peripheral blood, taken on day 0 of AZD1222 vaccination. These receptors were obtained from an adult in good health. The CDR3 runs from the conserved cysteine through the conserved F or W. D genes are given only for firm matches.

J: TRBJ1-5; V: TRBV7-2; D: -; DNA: TGTGCCAGCAGCTTAATGAGGATTAGCAATCAGCCCCAGCATTTT; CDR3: CASSLMRISNQPQHF
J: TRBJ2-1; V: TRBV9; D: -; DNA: TGTGCCAGCAGTGCCCACCCAGGGCGGGGTCCGGGGAATGAGCAGTTCTTC; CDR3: CASSAHPGRGPGNEQFF
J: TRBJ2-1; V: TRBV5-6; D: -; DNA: TGTGCCAGCAGGTACCTTCGGGAGCCTCCCGGGGATGAGCAGTTCTTC; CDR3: CASRYLREPPGDEQFF
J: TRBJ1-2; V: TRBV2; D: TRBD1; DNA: TGTGCCAGCAGTATGGGACAGGGGGACGGCGCTAACTATGGCTACACCTTC; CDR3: CASSMGQGDGANYGYTF
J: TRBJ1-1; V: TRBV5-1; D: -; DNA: TGCGCCAGCAGCTTTTGGGGTAGCACTGAAGCTTTCTTT; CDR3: CASSFWGSTEAFF
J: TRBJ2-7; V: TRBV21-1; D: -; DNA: TGTGCCAGCAGCAAAGCAGGGACTAGCGGGGCGAACAAAGTGGGCTACGAGCAGTACTTC; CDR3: CASSKAGTSGANKVGYEQYF
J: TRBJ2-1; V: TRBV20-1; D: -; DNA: TGCAGTGCTAGAGATAATGAGCAGTTCTTC; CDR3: CSARDNEQFF
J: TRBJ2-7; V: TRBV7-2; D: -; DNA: TGTGCCAGCAGCTTCATGGGGTCCTACGAGCAGTACTTC; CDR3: CASSFMGSYEQYF
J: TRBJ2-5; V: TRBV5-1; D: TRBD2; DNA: TGCGCCAGCAGCGGGACTAGCGGGAGGGCCGTTGAGACCCAGTACTTC; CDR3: CASSGTSGRAVETQYF
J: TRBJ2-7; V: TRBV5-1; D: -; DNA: TGCGCCAGCAGCTTGTATCTGGAGGGGTCCGACGAGCAGTACTTC; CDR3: CASSLYLEGSDEQYF